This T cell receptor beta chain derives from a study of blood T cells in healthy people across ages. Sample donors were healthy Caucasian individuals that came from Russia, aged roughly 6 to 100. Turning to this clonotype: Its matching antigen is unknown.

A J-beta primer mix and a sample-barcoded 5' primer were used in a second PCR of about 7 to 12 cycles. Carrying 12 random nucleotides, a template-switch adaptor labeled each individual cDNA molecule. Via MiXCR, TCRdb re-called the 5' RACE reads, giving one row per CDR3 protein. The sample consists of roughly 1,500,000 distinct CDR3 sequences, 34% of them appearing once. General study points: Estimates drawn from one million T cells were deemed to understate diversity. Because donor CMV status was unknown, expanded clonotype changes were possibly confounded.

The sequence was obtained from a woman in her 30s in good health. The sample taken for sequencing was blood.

The CDR3 DNA is TGCAGTGCTAGAGATCCCGGGAGTTCTGGTACAGATACGCAGTATTTT. It yields the protein CSARDPGSSGTDTQYF. The gene calls are TRBV20-1 and TRBJ2-3; a possible D gene is TRBD2 (6 bases). Germline V CDR1 and CDR2: DFQATT, SNEGSKA (reference sequence). CDR3 size: 16 residues. Between the trimmed V and J ends, which lost 0 bases and 3 bases, there was a span of 16 bases.